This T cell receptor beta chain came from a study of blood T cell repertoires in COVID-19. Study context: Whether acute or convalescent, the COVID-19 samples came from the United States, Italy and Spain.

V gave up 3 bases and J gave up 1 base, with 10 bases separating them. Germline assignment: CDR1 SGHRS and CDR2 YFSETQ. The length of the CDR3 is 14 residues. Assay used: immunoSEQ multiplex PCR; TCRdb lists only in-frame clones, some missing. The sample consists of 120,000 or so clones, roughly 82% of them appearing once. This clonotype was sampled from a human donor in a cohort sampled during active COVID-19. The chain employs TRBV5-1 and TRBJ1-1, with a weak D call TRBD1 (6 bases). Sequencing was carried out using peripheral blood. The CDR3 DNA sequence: TGCGCCAGCAGCTGGCAGACAGGGAACACTGAAGCTTTCTTT. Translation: CASSWQTGNTEAFF.